What follows is one T cell receptor beta chain and its context. This sample was included in a study of blood T cell repertoires in COVID-19. Study summary: Sample material is recorded as cDNA or gDNA derived from T cells, B-cell-depleted T cells, or PBMCs.

Assay used: immunoSEQ multiplex PCR; TCRdb lists only in-frame clones, some missing. The table has over 100,000 clones, roughly 80% seen once. V gave up 6 bases and J gave up 6 bases, with 15 bases separating them. Germline CDR1 reads LNHDA; CDR2 reads SQIVND (reference sequence). The CDR3 spans 13 residues. This chain joins TRBV19 and TRBJ2-7; D may be TRBD2 (5 bases). The specimen sequenced was peripheral blood. The sequence came from a woman aged 60-75 years with acute or convalescent COVID-19. CDR3 DNA: TGTGCCAGTAGACAAAAATCTAGCCTCGAGCAGTACTTC. It yields the protein CASRQKSSLEQYF.